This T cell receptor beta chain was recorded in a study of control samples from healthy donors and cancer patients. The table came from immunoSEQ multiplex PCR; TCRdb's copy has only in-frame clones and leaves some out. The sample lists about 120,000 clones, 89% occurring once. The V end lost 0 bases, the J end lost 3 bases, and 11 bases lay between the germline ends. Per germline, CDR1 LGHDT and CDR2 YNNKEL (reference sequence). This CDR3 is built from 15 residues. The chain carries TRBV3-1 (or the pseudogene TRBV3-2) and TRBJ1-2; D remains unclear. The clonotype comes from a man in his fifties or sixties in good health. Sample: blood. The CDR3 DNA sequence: TGTGCCAGCAGCCAAGATCCTGTAAGGTACTATGGCTACACCTTC. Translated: CASSQDPVRYYGYTF.